This passage covers 2 T cell receptor beta chains from one sample sequenced in a study of blood T cell repertoires in COVID-19. Some clones are missing from TCRdb's copy, which holds only in-frame ones; the method was immunoSEQ multiplex PCR. The table includes about 62,000 clones, roughly 80% detected once. Sequenced material: peripheral blood. Source of these receptors: a woman aged 45 to 65 with active or convalescent COVID-19.

The chain combines TRBV5-1 with TRBJ2-1, with 7 bases identical to TRBD1. After removal of 4 bases from V and 0 bases from J, the junction contained 4 bases not matched to a gene. CDR3 size: 15 residues. CDR1 and CDR2 from the germline V gene are SGHRS and YFSETQ. DNA of the CDR3: TGCGCCAGCAGCACGGGACAGACCTCCTACAATGAGCAGTTCTTC. Its protein product is CASSTGQTSYNEQFF.

This clone was detected a few times. The gene calls are TRBV2 and TRBJ1-2, with TRBD1 identical over 9 bases. This CDR3 has 13 residues. Germline values: CDR1 SNHLY, CDR2 FYNNEI. V shed 5 bases, J shed 4 bases, and the junction held 2 bases outside the gene matches. CDR3: CASSSTGGYGYTF. CDR3 nucleotides: TGTGCCAGCAGTTCGACAGGGGGCTATGGCTACACCTTC.